This T cell receptor beta chain was observed in a study of graft-versus-host responses after intestinal transplantation. Germline V gives CDR1 SGHDT, CDR2 YYEEEE. Trimming at V came to 5 bases and at J to 2 bases, leaving 6 bases not matched to a gene. This CDR3 comprises 14 residues. The repertoire was sequenced with immunoSEQ multiplex PCR; TCRdb's copy has only in-frame clones and lacks some. This table holds 80,000 to 100,000 clones, 91% found once. This clone was detected once. Its cognate antigen is unknown. The V gene is TRBV5-6, the J gene TRBJ2-7, with 8 nucleotides matching TRBD1. Specimen: unstimulated CD4+ T cells sorted from spleen or lymph node cells, collected before transplant. The clonotype originates from a human donor who was the organ donor for an intestinal transplant. This CDR3 reads CASRETGATYEQYF. In nucleotides, the CDR3 is TGTGCCAGCAGGGAGACAGGGGCCACCTACGAGCAGTACTTC.